The clone carrying this TCR beta chain was seen many times. Its antigen remains unknown. The data were taken from a study of T cells in Graves' hyperthyroidism and ophthalmopathy. General observations from the study: A model of 13 V-J features distinguished ophthalmopathy from stable hyperthyroidism.

The study based diagnoses on clinical symptoms, serum thyroxine and TRAb, thyroid ultrasound and orbital computed tomography. The CDR3 is 17 residues long. Trimming took off 6 bases at V and 2 bases at J, with 23 bases between the two ends. Germline V gene data show CDR1 as MDHEN and CDR2 as SYDVKM. RNA transcripts provided the source from which TCR beta CDR3 regions were amplified. During a first-round RT-PCR of the TCR CDR3, the HTBI primer set was used. MiXCR was run by TCRdb on the multiplex PCR reads, yielding one entry per CDR3 protein. In the table there are about 290,000 distinct CDR3 sequences, about an eighth of which are singletons.

This sequence was found in a woman aged 25 to 39 with Graves' hyperthyroidism that later progressed to Graves' ophthalmopathy. Source material: blood. The chain employs TRBV28 and TRBJ2-7; D may be TRBD1 (5 bases). In DNA form, the CDR3 reads TGTGCCAGCAGACTAAACCGACAGTCCGTGATACCCTACGAGCAGTACTTC. Its protein product is CASRLNRQSVIPYEQYF.